Shown below are 3 T cell receptor delta chains from a single sample sequenced in a study of delta chains in infants with herpesvirus infections. PBMC RNA was reverse transcribed using gamma-chain- and delta-chain-specific primers. TCRdb re-called the RT-PCR reads through CATT. The sample has about 1,500 delta-chain clones; about 29% are singletons. The sample here was peripheral blood, taken at time point 1 of longitudinal follow-up. These receptors originate from a human donor who was a Ugandan infant, either HIV-exposed or HIV-unexposed (not recorded which).

This clone occurred a few times. V and J are TRDV1 and TRDJ1, with 11 bases lining up with TRDD3. This CDR3 is built from 24 residues. The germline V gene has CDR1 TSWWSYY and CDR2 QGS. J was trimmed by 0 bases and V by 4 bases; bases with no gene match: 28. The CDR3 reads CALGVPTPPSYNTMGDTHTDKLIF. The CDR3 coding sequence is TGTGCTCTTGGGGTCCCTACCCCCCCTTCCTACAATACTATGGGGGATACGCACACCGATAAACTCATCTTT.

As concerns this clone: One junction end does not reproduce the germline sequence, and a read error may be involved. The V and J genes are TRDV2 and TRDJ2; 12 bases align to TRDD3. Per the germline V gene, CDR1 is GEAIGNYY and CDR2 is EKD. The CDR3 contains 15 residues. The CDR3 coding sequence is TGTGCCCGTGACACCTGGGGGATACGGACAGCACAACTCTTCTTT. Its translation is CARDTWGIRTAQLFF.

By proportion, this clone is medium-sized. The chain employs TRDV2 and TRDJ3; 13 bases match TRDD3. Germline CDR1 and CDR2: GEAIGNYY and EKD. V lost 3 bases to trimming and J lost 7 bases; unmatched junction nucleotides: 8. The CDR3 is 18 amino acids. The CDR3 loop is CACDSVLGDTYDTRQMFF. The CDR3 nucleotides are TGTGCCTGTGACTCCGTACTGGGGGATACGTACGACACCCGACAGATGTTTTTC.